These 2 T cell receptor beta chains were sequenced from one sample in a study of OX40 agonist ivuxolimab in advanced cancers. Some clones are missing from TCRdb's copy, which holds only in-frame ones; the method was immunoSEQ multiplex PCR. The data show tens of thousands of clones, with about 93% seen just once and approximately 0.3% held by the top ten. Source: CD4+ or CD8+ T cells sorted from blood, taken in a trial of the OX40 agonist ivuxolimab. Receptor source: an adult with an advanced solid tumor such as melanoma, head and neck, liver or kidney cancer.

This rearrangement joins TRBV5-4 to TRBJ1-1, with D possibly TRBD1 on 5 matching bases. The ends were cut back, 0 bases at V and 0 bases at J, with 6 bases in the middle. This CDR3 region has 14 residues. In germline, CDR1 is SGHNT, CDR2 YYREEE (reference sequence). DNA of the CDR3: TGTGCCAGCAGCTTGGACAGGATGAACACTGAAGCTTTCTTT. Encoded protein: CASSLDRMNTEAFF.

The CDR3 sequence is CASSLRGSSYNEQFF. The CDR3, as DNA: TGTGCCAGCAGTTTACGCGGTAGCTCCTACAATGAGCAGTTCTTC. The chain recombines TRBV27 with TRBJ2-1, with unresolved D. CDR3 size: 15 residues. The V and J ends lost 2 bases and 0 bases respectively, with 8 bases between them. CDR1 MNHEY and CDR2 SMNVEV come from the germline V gene (reference sequence).